One sample yielded the 30 T cell receptor beta chains listed below, sequenced in a study of T cell responses to AZD1222 COVID-19 vaccine (dated by TCRdb to the early 2020s). Library construction relied on the immunoSEQ multiplex PCR assay. TCRdb stores this immuneACCESS table with in-frame sequences only. Part of the clones is absent; in the studies checked, under half of the shortfall reflects unresolved V genes, and no reason is known for the rest. This sample holds around 50,000 clones; roughly 86% were observed only once. The top ten clonotypes cover approximately 15% of the sample. This specimen's time point label, per the study, means: baseline before first vaccination. Material: peripheral blood, obtained on day 0 of AZD1222 vaccination. These TCRs come from an adult in good health.

V and J are TRBV28 and TRBJ1-1; D might be TRBD1 (6 bases). Germline-derived CDR1 and CDR2 are MDHEN and SYDVKM. The ends were cut back, 10 bases at V and 1 base at J, with 16 bases in the middle. CDR3 length: 14 amino acids. Here the CDR3 reads CATVQGVGNTEAFF. The CDR3 region has the DNA TGTGCCACCGTACAGGGTGTCGGGAACACTGAAGCTTTCTTT.

V gene TRBV3-1 (or the pseudogene TRBV3-2) combines with J gene TRBJ1-6; 7 bases line up with TRBD1. Unmatched junction bases numbered 8, after V lost 0 bases and J lost 3 bases. CDR3 length equals 18 residues. CDR1 and CDR2 (germline): LGHDT, YNNKEL (reference sequence). The CDR3 protein is CASSQDHAGGNYNSPLHF. The CDR3 DNA follows: TGTGCCAGCAGCCAAGATCATGCAGGGGGGAACTATAATTCACCCCTCCACTTT.

The V gene is TRBV5-1, the J gene TRBJ1-6; D perhaps matches TRBD1 (5 bases). The CDR3 has 18 amino acids. Trimming cost V 0 bases and J 0 bases, with 13 bases left between them. CDR1 and CDR2 from the germline V gene are SGHRS and YFSETQ. CDR3 sequence reads: CASSLVGDLSSYNSPLHF. The DNA of the CDR3 is TGCGCCAGCAGCTTGGTGGGGGACCTCTCCTCCTATAATTCACCCCTCCACTTT.

J is TRBJ2-2 and V is TRBV11-3, with unresolved D. The V end lost 0 bases, the J end lost 4 bases, and 6 bases lay between the germline ends. The CDR3 runs to 14 residues. The V gene's germline CDR1 is SGHNT and CDR2 YENEEA. This CDR3 is CASSLDLSTGELFF. DNA of the CDR3: TGTGCCAGCAGCTTAGATCTAAGCACCGGGGAGCTGTTTTTT.

The gene calls are TRBV12-5 and TRBJ2-5; 7 bases are shared with TRBD1. V shed 7 bases, J shed 0 bases, and the junction held 8 bases outside the gene matches. The germline V gene has CDR1 LGHNT and CDR2 FRNRAP. This CDR3 has 15 residues. In DNA form, the CDR3 reads TGTGCTAGTGCCCCCGACAGGGCCTACCAAGAGACCCAGTACTTC. Translation: CASAPDRAYQETQYF.

V gene TRBV19 combines with J gene TRBJ2-3, with 11 bases matching TRBD1. V was pared by 1 base and J by 4 bases, with 7 bases of the junction left unmatched. The CDR3 contains 17 residues. Germline V gene data show CDR1 as LNHDA and CDR2 as SQIVND (reference sequence). The CDR3 is CASSIGAGTGGADTQYF. CDR3 bases: TGTGCCAGTAGTATAGGGGCCGGGACAGGGGGTGCAGATACGCAGTATTTT.

The V gene is TRBV6-5, the J gene TRBJ1-1; D gene unclear. Trimming removed 6 bases from V and 1 base from J, with 12 bases in between. The germline gives CDR1 MNHEY, CDR2 SVGAGI. The CDR3 runs 14 residues. The CDR3: CASSGQAPNTEAFF. The CDR3 DNA reads TGTGCCAGCAGCGGGCAGGCTCCGAACACTGAAGCTTTCTTT.

The chain has TRBV27 and TRBJ2-7, with a weak D call TRBD2 (5 bases). CDR1 MNHEY and CDR2 SMNVEV come from the germline V gene (reference sequence). This CDR3 spans 17 amino acids. V was trimmed by 5 bases and J by 2 bases, leaving 22 bases between them. This chain's CDR3 is CASSRDLARGFPYEQYF. The CDR3 region has the DNA TGTGCCAGCAGTCGCGACTTAGCGAGAGGGTTCCCCTACGAGCAGTACTTC.

A single count supports this clone. The chain has TRBV2 and TRBJ1-5; tentative D call: TRBD1 (6 bases). The germline V gene has CDR1 SNHLY and CDR2 FYNNEI. Between the trimmed V and J ends, which lost 8 bases and 7 bases, there was a span of 15 bases. This CDR3 is built from 13 residues. The CDR3: CASDLGRGQPQHF. The CDR3 DNA reads TGTGCCAGCGATTTGGGCAGGGGACAGCCCCAGCATTTT.

The chain employs TRBV19 and TRBJ1-5; D perhaps matches TRBD1 (6 bases). The CDR3 contains 15 residues. V lost 7 bases, J lost 3 bases, and 16 bases lay in between. Germline CDR1 and CDR2: LNHDA and SQIVND (reference sequence). This chain's CDR3 is CASTPTGTLNQPQHF. DNA for the CDR3: TGTGCCAGTACACCGACAGGAACTCTCAATCAGCCCCAGCATTTT.

The rearrangement uses TRBV29-1 and TRBJ2-1; a possible D gene is TRBD1 (6 bases). V dropped 1 base and J dropped 6 bases, with 13 bases sitting between them. The CDR3 is made up of 14 amino acids. Germline CDR1 is SQVTM and CDR2 is ANQGSEA. The CDR3 loop reads CSVEVNRAINEQFF. The DNA of the CDR3 is TGCAGCGTTGAAGTGAACAGGGCCATCAATGAGCAGTTCTTC.

The V call is TRBV24-1, the J call TRBJ2-4; unclear D gene. The CDR3 has 16 residues. Germline-derived CDR1 and CDR2 are KGHDR and SFDVKD. V dropped 0 bases and J dropped 0 bases, with 8 bases sitting between them. The CDR3 DNA reads as TGTGCCACCAGTGATTTGTGGATACTAGCCAAAAACATTCAGTACTTC. This encodes CATSDLWILAKNIQYF.

The rearrangement links TRBV9 to TRBJ2-5, with D tentatively TRBD1 (5 bases). V shed 0 bases and J shed 9 bases, with 9 bases lying between them. The CDR3 is made up of 12 amino acids. Germline-derived CDR1 and CDR2 are SGDLS and YYNGEE. The CDR3 DNA is TGTGCCAGCAGCGTAGACCAGGGCCCCCAGTACTTC. Protein: CASSVDQGPQYF.

V is TRBV25-1 and J is TRBJ2-1, with TRBD1 matching over 7 bases. Trimming took 2 bases from V and 0 from J; bases not matched to a gene: 10. The CDR3 loop spans 18 amino acids. CDR1 is MGHDK and CDR2 is SYGVNS in the germline V gene. Written as DNA, the CDR3 is TGTGCCAGCAGTGAAAGGGACAGCAGAGCAAGCTCCTACAATGAGCAGTTCTTC. It yields the protein CASSERDSRASSYNEQFF. Complete variable domain (other parts from reference TRBV25-1 and TRBJ2-1): EADIYQTPRYLVIGTGKKITLECSQTMGHDKMYWYQQDPGMELHLIHYSYGVNSTEKGDLSSESTVSRIRTEHFPLTLESARPSHTSQYLCASSERDSRASSYNEQFFGPGTRLTVL.

This clone was observed once. CDR3 nucleotides: TGTGCCAGCAGTTACTCGATAGGTTTACCGGAAGCTTTCTTT. It specifies CASSYSIGLPEAFF. The rearrangement uses TRBV6-6 and TRBJ1-1; the D is unclear. The V end lost 0 bases, the J end lost 8 bases, and 13 bases lay between the germline ends. The CDR3 runs to 14 residues. CDR1 and CDR2 from the germline V gene are MNHNY and SVGAGI (reference sequence).

The rearrangement links TRBV28 to TRBJ2-1; D call uncertain. In germline, CDR1 is MDHEN, CDR2 SYDVKM. The CDR3 has 13 residues. Trimming took 8 bases from V and 2 from J, leaving 10 bases between them. This CDR3 reads CASRSKPYNEQFF. CDR3 nucleotides: TGTGCCAGCCGTAGTAAGCCCTACAATGAGCAGTTCTTC. Full variable domain (outside the CDR3, taken from reference TRBV28 and TRBJ2-1): DVKVTQSSRYLVKRTGEKVFLECVQDMDHENMFWYRQDPGLGLRLIYFSYDVKMKEKGDIPEGYSVSREKKERFSLILESASTNQTSMYLCASRSKPYNEQFFGPGTRLTVL.

CDR3 nucleotide sequence: TGTGCCAGCAGCCACGAAGGGACTAGCGGGAGGGAGGTCTACAATGAGCAGTTCTTC. It is translated as CASSHEGTSGREVYNEQFF. The chain uses TRBV14 and TRBJ2-1; 16 bases fit TRBD2. The junction had 8 bases not matched to a gene; V was cut back by 3 bases and J by 3 bases. The CDR3 is 19 residues long. Germline lookup yields CDR1 SGHDN and CDR2 FVKESK.

This clone was seen a single time. The chain carries TRBV19 and TRBJ1-2; 10 bases fit TRBD1. Germline trimming cut 7 bases from V and 7 bases from J; bases unmatched to any gene: 6. Germline CDR1 and CDR2: LNHDA and SQIVND (reference sequence). The CDR3 totals 13 residues. The CDR3 is CASTGDRGSGYTF. The CDR3 nucleotides read TGTGCCAGTACCGGGGACAGGGGAAGTGGCTACACCTTC.

The rearrangement links TRBV28 to TRBJ1-2; 8 positions agree with TRBD1. The germline CDR1 and CDR2 sequences are MDHEN and SYDVKM. The CDR3 totals 15 residues. V lost 3 bases, J lost 4 bases, and 7 bases stayed unmatched. DNA of the CDR3: TGTGCCAGCAGTTTCCAGGGGGCGAGGAGCTATGGCTACACCTTC. Its translation is CASSFQGARSYGYTF.

V and J are TRBV4-1 and TRBJ1-2; D possibly corresponds to TRBD1 (6 bases). The V end lost 4 bases, the J end lost 8 bases, and 17 bases lay between the germline ends. The length of the CDR3 is 14 residues. Germline lookup yields CDR1 MGHRA and CDR2 YSYEKL. The CDR3 coding sequence is TGCGCCAGCAGCCCAGAAACAGGGAGGAGGGGCTACACCTTC. It yields the protein CASSPETGRRGYTF.

The chain joins TRBV18 to TRBJ1-1; tentatively, D is TRBD1 (5 bases). This CDR3 has 15 amino acids. The V and J ends lost 3 bases and 1 base respectively, with 12 bases between them. Germline CDR1 and CDR2: KGHSH and LQKENI. CDR3 sequence reads: CASSPGPIGNTEAFF. As DNA, the CDR3 is TGTGCCAGCTCACCGGGACCGATAGGGAACACTGAAGCTTTCTTT.

The chain couples TRBV28 to TRBJ1-2; no clear D. The CDR3 spans 12 residues. Germline CDR1 reads MDHEN; CDR2 reads SYDVKM. V was clipped by 11 bases and J by 1 base, with 11 bases between them. CDR3 DNA: TGTGCCGTAGCGGGCCTTAACTATGGCTACACCTTC. Amino acid sequence: CAVAGLNYGYTF.

This clone was seen just once. The gene calls are TRBV4-3 and TRBJ2-1, with 9 bases that match TRBD2. The CDR3 has 14 residues. V trimming: 5 bases; J trimming: 4 bases; junction bases outside the gene matches: 3. Germline CDR1 LGHNA, CDR2 YSLEER. CDR3 nucleotide sequence: TGCGCCAGCAGCTCGACTAGCGGATACAATGAGCAGTTCTTC. It is translated as CASSSTSGYNEQFF.

This chain joins TRBV29-1 and TRBJ2-7; no definite D call. Trimming left V 1 base short and J 4 bases short, with 8 bases between. This CDR3 region has 12 residues. CDR1 and CDR2 (germline): SQVTM, ANQGSEA. The CDR3 spells CSVEGNNYEQYF. DNA for the CDR3: TGCAGCGTTGAAGGGAATAATTACGAGCAGTACTTC.

V is TRBV9 and J is TRBJ2-5; TRBD1 aligns across 8 bases. The CDR3 contains 15 residues. With V trimmed by 3 bases and J by 0 bases, 4 bases remained unmatched. The V gene's germline CDR1 is SGDLS and CDR2 YYNGEE. CDR3 coding DNA: TGTGCCAGCAGCGACAGGACAGGGTACCAAGAGACCCAGTACTTC. This encodes CASSDRTGYQETQYF. Full variable domain (rest looked up from reference TRBV9 and TRBJ2-5): DSGVTQTPKHLITATGQRVTLRCSPRSGDLSVYWYQQSLDQGLQFLIQYYNGEERAKGNILERFSAQQFPDLHSELNLSSLELGDSALYFCASSDRTGYQETQYFGPGTRLLVL.

This sequence joins TRBV7-2 and TRBJ2-7, with D hard to call. Germline V CDR1 and CDR2: SGHTA, FQGNSA. With 5 bases removed from V and 0 bases from J, the gap between germline ends came to 11 bases. This CDR3 contains 14 residues. CDR3: CASSLLGISYEQYF. The CDR3 coding sequence is TGTGCCAGCAGCCTTCTGGGCATCTCCTACGAGCAGTACTTC.

A single count supports this clone. The chain combines TRBV5-1 with TRBJ1-2; 8 positions match TRBD1. Losses at the gene ends were 0 bases for V and 2 bases for J; bases not matched to a gene: 0. The CDR3 totals 14 residues. The V gene's germline CDR1 is SGHRS and CDR2 YFSETQ. CDR3 DNA sequence: TGCGCCAGCAGCTTGGGGGACAGGAACTATGGCTACACCTTC. Protein: CASSLGDRNYGYTF.

The chain recombines TRBV6-4 with TRBJ2-3; D ambiguous. The V gene lost 3 bases and the J gene lost 3 bases, with 10 bases spanning the gap. The CDR3 has 14 residues. CDR1 is MRHNA and CDR2 is SNTAGT in the germline V gene. The CDR3 coding sequence is TGTGCCAGCAGTGAAGTACCCGGGACAGATACGCAGTATTTT. This translates into CASSEVPGTDTQYF.

The chain employs TRBV5-4 and TRBJ2-3; D is unclear. The CDR3 spans 13 residues. Trimming cost V 4 bases and J 2 bases, with 8 bases left between them. CDR1 is SGHNT, CDR2 YYREEE, per germline (reference sequence). The DNA of the CDR3 is TGTGCCAGCAGCCCTCGTCCCACAGATACGCAGTATTTT. This codes for CASSPRPTDTQYF.

A single count supports this clone. The chain combines TRBV19 with TRBJ2-7, with D possibly being TRBD1 (6 bases). The CDR3 totals 15 residues. Germline loops: CDR1 LNHDA, CDR2 SQIVND (reference sequence). V lost 6 bases, J lost 0 bases, and 15 bases lay in between. The CDR3 loop is CASSIGTPFSYEQYF. CDR3 DNA: TGTGCCAGTAGCATCGGGACACCTTTCTCCTACGAGCAGTACTTC.